This T cell receptor (beta chain) was profiled in a study of blood T cells in healthy people across ages. Study information: Template-switching capture recovered about one barcoded beta molecule per two T cells.

Then a second PCR, running roughly 7 to 11 cycles, was carried out with a sample-barcoded 5' primer and a J-beta primer mix. TCRdb used MiXCR to reprocess the 5' RACE reads, holding one entry per CDR3 protein. The repertoire holds about 1 million distinct CDR3 sequences, with around 45% as singletons. Trimming removed 3 bases from V and 2 bases from J; junction bases left unmatched: 8. This CDR3 contains 15 residues. Germline V gene lookup returns CDR1 DFQATT and CDR2 SNEGSKA (reference sequence). The rearrangement uses TRBV20-1 and TRBJ2-3, with TRBD2 identical over 7 bases. Sequencing was carried out using blood. This TCR was recovered from an older woman in good health. This chain's CDR3 is CSASIMERDTDTQYF. CDR3 in DNA: TGCAGTGCTAGTATTATGGAGCGGGACACAGATACGCAGTATTTT.